These 23 T cell receptor beta chains share one sample of origin, sequenced in a study of blood T cell repertoires in COVID-19 (dated by TCRdb to 2018 to 2021). The library came from the immunoSEQ multiplex PCR assay. In its TCRdb copy, this immuneACCESS table keeps in-frame sequences only and misses some clones. Where compared with another copy, unresolved V genes explain less than half of these, and the others have no known cause. This sample is represented by 350,000 to 500,000 clones; 88% of them were singletons. The ten largest clones add up to 1.4% of the sample. Sequencing was performed on PBMCs or T cells enriched from blood (not recorded which). The receptor set was obtained from a young woman who had been exposed to COVID-19.

This clone appeared once. This rearrangement joins TRBV5-4 to TRBJ1-6; 8 bases agree with TRBD1. After removal of 2 bases from V and 4 bases from J, the junction contained 2 bases not matched to a gene. Germline CDR1 reads SGHNT; CDR2 reads YYREEE (reference sequence). The CDR3 runs 15 residues. The CDR3 nucleotides are TGTGCCAGCAGCTTTGGGACAGGTTATAATTCACCCCTCCACTTT. Translating it yields CASSFGTGYNSPLHF.

CDR3 DNA: TGTGCCAGCAGCTTAATCGGACTGGACTACAATGAGCAGTTCTTC. Translated: CASSLIGLDYNEQFF. The J gene is TRBJ2-1, the V gene TRBV13; TRBD2 might be the D (5 bases). CDR3 size: 15 residues. Trimming cost V 2 bases and J 3 bases, with 11 bases left between them. Germline-derived CDR1 and CDR2 are PRHDT and FYEKMQ (reference sequence).

The chain has TRBV28 and TRBJ2-7; D gene unclear. Trimming removed 3 bases from V and 3 bases from J, with 21 bases in between. The germline V gene has CDR1 MDHEN and CDR2 SYDVKM. The CDR3 runs 17 residues. The CDR3 protein is CASSFTKGGGRNYEQYF. The CDR3 nucleotides read TGTGCCAGCAGTTTTACAAAAGGTGGCGGTAGAAACTACGAGCAGTACTTC.

This sequence joins TRBV3-1 (or the pseudogene TRBV3-2) and TRBJ2-5, with D uncertain. CDR3 size: 11 residues. V lost 4 bases and J lost 5, with 5 bases in between. Germline CDR1 LGHDT, CDR2 YNNKEL (reference sequence). The CDR3 coding sequence is TGTGCCAGCAGCCTCCTGGAGACCCAGTACTTC. It encodes CASSLLETQYF.

This clone appeared a few times. This sequence joins TRBV9 and TRBJ1-6; 8 positions match TRBD1. In germline, CDR1 is SGDLS, CDR2 YYNGEE. With V trimmed by 0 bases and J by 9 bases, 8 bases remained unmatched. The length of the CDR3 is 16 residues. CDR3 region: CASSVEGQGFRSPLHF. The CDR3 DNA reads TGTGCCAGCAGCGTAGAAGGACAGGGCTTTCGTTCACCCCTCCACTTT.

This chain links TRBV7-3 with TRBJ2-2; TRBD1 matches at 9 bases. V lost 4 bases and J lost 1; bases outside the gene matches: 16. The CDR3 runs to 20 residues. The germline V gene has CDR1 SGHTA and CDR2 FQGTGA. The chain's CDR3 is CASSSVPGQGSHLNTGELFF. The CDR3 DNA sequence: TGTGCCAGCAGCTCGGTACCGGGACAGGGCTCCCACCTGAACACCGGGGAGCTGTTTTTT.

The V gene is TRBV7-2, the J gene TRBJ1-5; a possible D gene is TRBD1 (5 bases). The germline gives CDR1 SGHTA, CDR2 FQGNSA. The V gene lost 2 bases and the J gene lost 1 base, with 12 bases spanning the gap. CDR3 length: 16 amino acids. The CDR3 region has the DNA TGTGCCAGCAGCTTAACGTTGGGGCTGAGCAATCAGCCCCAGCATTTT. It codes for CASSLTLGLSNQPQHF.

J is TRBJ2-1 and V is TRBV25-1; 10 bases are shared with TRBD2. V lost 4 bases, J lost 4 bases, and 4 bases stayed unmatched. CDR1 and CDR2 (germline): MGHDK, SYGVNS. The CDR3 length is 15 residues. CDR3 protein: CASSGSGRSYNEQFF. CDR3 DNA: TGTGCCAGCAGTGGTAGCGGGAGGTCTTACAATGAGCAGTTCTTC.

This chain uses TRBV5-6 with TRBJ2-3, with TRBD2 matching over 13 bases. This CDR3 is built from 17 residues. The V and J ends lost 4 bases and 4 bases, in that order; junction bases with no gene match: 9. From germline, CDR1 is SGHDT and CDR2 YYEEEE. CDR3 sequence (DNA): TGTGCCAGCAGCCAATTACTAGCGGGAGGGCCATCAGATACGCAGTATTTT. Translation gives CASSQLLAGGPSDTQYF.

The chain links TRBV10-3 to TRBJ2-1; 10 nucleotides line up with TRBD2. The V and J ends lost 3 bases and 3 bases, in that order; junction bases with no gene match: 5. The germline CDR1 and CDR2 sequences are ENHRY and SYGVKD. This CDR3 contains 16 residues. This chain's CDR3 is CAISDSTSGHYNEQFF. The CDR3 DNA is TGTGCCATCAGTGACTCGACTAGCGGGCACTACAATGAGCAGTTCTTC.

This clone came up a few times. The gene calls are TRBV19 and TRBJ1-1; D is perhaps TRBD1 (5 bases). Germline V gene lookup returns CDR1 LNHDA and CDR2 SQIVND (reference sequence). V shed 3 bases and J shed 4 bases, with 15 bases lying between them. This CDR3 has 15 amino acids. The chain's CDR3 is CASSMNRAGPTEAFF. CDR3 sequence (DNA): TGTGCCAGTAGTATGAATAGGGCAGGGCCCACTGAAGCTTTCTTT.

The J gene is TRBJ1-1, the V gene TRBV12-3 or TRBV12-4; no definite D call. CDR3 size: 13 residues. V was cut by 3 bases and J by 4 bases, with 9 bases left in between. The CDR3 protein is CASSFGISTEAFF. The CDR3 DNA follows: TGTGCCAGCAGTTTCGGGATTTCCACTGAAGCTTTCTTT.

The chain joins TRBV5-1 to TRBJ2-1, with 10 bases lining up with TRBD2. Germline lookup yields CDR1 SGHRS and CDR2 YFSETQ. The CDR3 is made up of 17 amino acids. V lost 3 bases, J lost 4 bases, and 10 bases stayed unmatched. The CDR3 DNA is TGCGCCAGCAGCTGGGACGATAGCGGGGGGCGGTACAATGAGCAGTTCTTC. Protein product: CASSWDDSGGRYNEQFF. Full variable domain (rest looked up from reference TRBV5-1 and TRBJ2-1): KAGVTQTPRYLIKTRGQQVTLSCSPISGHRSVSWYQQTPGQGLQFLFEYFSETQRNKGNFPGRFSGRQFSNSRSEMNVSTLELGDSALYLCASSWDDSGGRYNEQFFGPGTRLTVL.

The rearrangement links TRBV5-4 to TRBJ2-7; weak D call: TRBD1 (5 bases). V gave up 4 bases and J gave up 0 bases, with 14 bases separating them. CDR1 and CDR2 (germline): SGHNT, YYREEE (reference sequence). The CDR3 is made up of 15 amino acids. The CDR3 is CASSQNKGASYEQYF. For the CDR3, the DNA is TGTGCCAGCAGCCAGAATAAAGGGGCCTCCTACGAGCAGTACTTC.

The chain couples TRBV9 to TRBJ1-3; 8 bases align to TRBD1. The junction had 4 bases not matched to a gene; V was cut back by 4 bases and J by 1 base. Germline CDR1 and CDR2: SGDLS and YYNGEE. The CDR3 runs to 15 residues. The CDR3 is CASSTTGGSGNTIYF. In DNA form, the CDR3 reads TGTGCCAGCAGCACAACAGGGGGGTCTGGAAACACCATATATTTT.

The chain combines TRBV7-8 with TRBJ1-3; tentative D call: TRBD1 (6 bases). The CDR3 is 15 amino acids. Germline V lookup: CDR1 SGHVS, CDR2 FQNEAQ. V was pared by 5 bases and J by 8 bases, with 19 bases between. The CDR3 DNA sequence: TGTGCCAGCAGCGAATCAGACAGGACGATTGACACCATATATTTT. Its protein product is CASSESDRTIDTIYF.

The CDR3 DNA reads as TGTGCCAGCAGCCAAAGTCAGCGGGGGGGATTCACAGATACGCAGTATTTT. As protein: CASSQSQRGGFTDTQYF. The V gene is TRBV3-1 (or the pseudogene TRBV3-2), the J gene TRBJ2-3, with 10 bases identical to TRBD2. Trimming removed 2 bases from V and 2 bases from J; junction bases left unmatched: 7. Germline V CDR1 and CDR2: LGHDT, YNNKEL (reference sequence). CDR3 length equals 17 residues.

A single count supports this clone. The V and J genes are TRBV7-6 and TRBJ2-7, with a tentative D call TRBD2 (5 bases). Looked up from germline, CDR1 is SGHVS and CDR2 is FNYEAQ. The CDR3 is made up of 13 amino acids. Trimming pared 5 bases from V and 7 bases from J, leaving 15 bases between. This CDR3 is CASSTQNEREQYF. CDR3 nucleotides: TGTGCCAGCAGCACACAAAACGAGCGGGAGCAGTACTTC.

This clone was counted once. V gene TRBV25-1 combines with J gene TRBJ2-7, with TRBD1 matching 8 bases. The ends lost 3 bases at V and 6 bases at J; junction bases unmatched: 10. This CDR3 region has 15 residues. Germline V gene lookup returns CDR1 MGHDK and CDR2 SYGVNS. DNA for the CDR3: TGTGCCAGCAGTGACCTCGGACAGGGACGGCGCGAGCAGTACTTC. Translating gives CASSDLGQGRREQYF.

Here the CDR3 DNA reads TGTGCCAGCAGCTCCCCCCGGGACAGGGGCTCTGGGGCCAACGTCCTGACTTTC. Amino acid sequence: CASSSPRDRGSGANVLTF. The chain employs TRBV11-2 and TRBJ2-6; TRBD1 aligns across 10 bases. There are 18 residues in the CDR3. From germline, CDR1 is SGHAT and CDR2 FQNNGV. The V gene end was trimmed by 4 bases and the J gene end by 0 bases; junction bases not matched to a gene: 6.

The chain employs TRBV2 and TRBJ2-1; D is perhaps TRBD2 (6 bases). The germline V and J ends were trimmed by 2 bases and 7 bases, with 18 bases remaining between them. Germline CDR1 is SNHLY and CDR2 is FYNNEI. The CDR3 loop spans 16 amino acids. The CDR3: CASSENGPWGENEQFF. CDR3 coding DNA: TGTGCCAGCAGTGAAAACGGACCATGGGGGGAGAATGAGCAGTTCTTC.

This clone is a singleton in its sample. The chain employs TRBV5-4 and TRBJ1-1, with 7 bases identical to TRBD1. This CDR3 spans 15 amino acids. The germline V gene has CDR1 SGHNT and CDR2 YYREEE (reference sequence). The V gene end was trimmed by 4 bases and the J gene end by 5 bases; junction bases not matched to a gene: 11. Here the CDR3 reads CASSLLTGAGTEAFF. Here the CDR3 DNA reads TGTGCCAGCAGCCTACTAACAGGGGCGGGGACTGAAGCTTTCTTT.

V and J are TRBV28 and TRBJ1-5; D remains ambiguous. The CDR3 is 14 amino acids. Between the trimmed V and J ends, which lost 6 bases and 5 bases, there was a span of 14 bases. CDR1 MDHEN and CDR2 SYDVKM come from the germline V gene. CDR3 bases: TGTGCCAGCAGCCTAACGACGGGGTATCAGCCCCAGCATTTT. As protein: CASSLTTGYQPQHF.